This T cell receptor (beta chain) was sequenced in a study of shared clonotypes between healthy human individuals. Some clones are missing from TCRdb's copy, which holds only in-frame ones; the method was immunoSEQ multiplex PCR. This sample has under 600,000 clones, with 95% to 98% found just once. In the naive CD8 group, cells lacked CD45RO and were positively selected for CCR7, so terminally differentiated effector memory CD45RA+ cells were left out. V shed 2 bases and J 3 bases; nucleotides not matched to a gene: 10. The CDR3 has 16 residues. Germline V gene data show CDR1 as MNHNS and CDR2 as SASEGT.

The sample taken for sequencing was naive CD8+ T cells sorted from blood. The V and J genes are TRBV6-1 and TRBJ2-7, with 7 bases aligning to TRBD2. This TCR was sampled from a man aged 25-45 years in good health. CDR3 sequence (DNA): TGTGCCAGCAGTGAAAAAACTAGCGAACACTACTACGAGCAGTACTTC. Amino acids: CASSEKTSEHYYEQYF.